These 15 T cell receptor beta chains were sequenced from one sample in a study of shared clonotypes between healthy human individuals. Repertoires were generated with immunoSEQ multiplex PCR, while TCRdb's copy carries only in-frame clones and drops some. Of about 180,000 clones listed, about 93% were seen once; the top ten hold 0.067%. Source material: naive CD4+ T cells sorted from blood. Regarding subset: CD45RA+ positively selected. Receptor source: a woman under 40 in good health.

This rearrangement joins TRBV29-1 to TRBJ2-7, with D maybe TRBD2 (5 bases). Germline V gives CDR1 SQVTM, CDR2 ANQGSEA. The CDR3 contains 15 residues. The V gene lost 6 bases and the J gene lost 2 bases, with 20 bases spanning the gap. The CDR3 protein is CSVIEQAETPYEQYF. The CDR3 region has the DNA TGCAGCGTGATTGAACAAGCGGAAACACCCTACGAGCAGTACTTC.

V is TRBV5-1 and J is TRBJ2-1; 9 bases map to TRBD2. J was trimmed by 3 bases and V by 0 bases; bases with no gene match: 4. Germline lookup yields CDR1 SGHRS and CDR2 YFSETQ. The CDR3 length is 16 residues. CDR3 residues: CASSLGLAGIYNEQFF. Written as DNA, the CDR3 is TGCGCCAGCAGCTTGGGGCTAGCGGGAATCTACAATGAGCAGTTCTTC. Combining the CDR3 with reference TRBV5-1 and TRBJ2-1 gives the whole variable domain KAGVTQTPRYLIKTRGQQVTLSCSPISGHRSVSWYQQTPGQGLQFLFEYFSETQRNKGNFPGRFSGRQFSNSRSEMNVSTLELGDSALYLCASSLGLAGIYNEQFFGPGTRLTVL.

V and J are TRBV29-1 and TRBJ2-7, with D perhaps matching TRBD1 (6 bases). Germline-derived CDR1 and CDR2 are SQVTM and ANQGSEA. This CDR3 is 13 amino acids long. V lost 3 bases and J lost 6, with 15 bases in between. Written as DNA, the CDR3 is TGCAGCGTTGATCCAACAGGGAACTCCGAGCAGTACTTC. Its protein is CSVDPTGNSEQYF.

CDR3 sequence: CASRGDSRPQHF. DNA for the CDR3: TGTGCCAGCAGGGGGGACAGCCGGCCCCAGCATTTT. This sequence joins TRBV2 and TRBJ1-5; TRBD1 aligns across 7 bases. V shed 6 bases and J 9 bases; nucleotides not matched to a gene: 5. This CDR3 has 12 residues. The germline V gene encodes CDR1 SNHLY and CDR2 FYNNEI. The whole variable domain, remainder taken from reference TRBV2 and TRBJ1-5, is EPEVTQTPSHQVTQMGQEVILRCVPISNHLYFYWYRQILGQKVEFLVSFYNNEISEKSEIFDDQFSVERPDGSNFTLKIRSTKLEDSAMYFCASRGDSRPQHFGDGTRLSIL.

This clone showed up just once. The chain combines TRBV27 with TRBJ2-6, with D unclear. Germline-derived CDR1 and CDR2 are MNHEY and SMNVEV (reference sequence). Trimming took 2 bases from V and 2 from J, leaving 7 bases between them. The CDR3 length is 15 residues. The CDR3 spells CASSLPLAGANVLTF. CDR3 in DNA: TGTGCCAGCAGTTTACCCTTAGCTGGGGCCAACGTCCTGACTTTC.

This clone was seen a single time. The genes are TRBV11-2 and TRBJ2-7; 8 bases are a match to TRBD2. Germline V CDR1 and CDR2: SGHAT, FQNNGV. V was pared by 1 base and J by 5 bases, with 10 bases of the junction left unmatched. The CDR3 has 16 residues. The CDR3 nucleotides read TGTGCCAGCAGCTTAGTATATCGGACTAGCAGCCACGAGCAGTACTTC. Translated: CASSLVYRTSSHEQYF.

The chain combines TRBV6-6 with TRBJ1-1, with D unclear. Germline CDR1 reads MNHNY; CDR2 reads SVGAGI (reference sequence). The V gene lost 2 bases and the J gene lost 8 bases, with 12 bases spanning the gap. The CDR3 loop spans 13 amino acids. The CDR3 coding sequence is TGTGCCAGCAGTTACGGTCAGGCCCCCGAAGCTTTCTTT. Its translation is CASSYGQAPEAFF.

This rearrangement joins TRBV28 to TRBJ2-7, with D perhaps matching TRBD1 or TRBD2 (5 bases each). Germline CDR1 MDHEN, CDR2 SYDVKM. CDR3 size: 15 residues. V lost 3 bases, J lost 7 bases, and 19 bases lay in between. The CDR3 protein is CASSFPRDRRFEQYF. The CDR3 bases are TGTGCCAGCAGTTTTCCCCGGGACCGTCGATTTGAGCAGTACTTC.

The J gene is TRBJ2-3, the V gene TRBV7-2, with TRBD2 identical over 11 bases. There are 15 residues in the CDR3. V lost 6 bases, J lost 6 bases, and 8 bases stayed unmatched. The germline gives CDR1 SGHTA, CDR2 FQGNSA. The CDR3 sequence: CASSYTSGRWDTQYF. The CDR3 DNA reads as TGTGCCAGCAGTTATACTAGCGGGAGATGGGATACGCAGTATTTT.

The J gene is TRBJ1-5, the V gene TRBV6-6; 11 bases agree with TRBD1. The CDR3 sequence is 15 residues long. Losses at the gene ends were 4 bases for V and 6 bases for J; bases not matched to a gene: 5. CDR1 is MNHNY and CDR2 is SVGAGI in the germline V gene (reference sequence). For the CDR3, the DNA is TGTGCCAGCAGTTCAGGGGGGACAGGGGGTCAGCCCCAGCATTTT. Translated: CASSSGGTGGQPQHF.

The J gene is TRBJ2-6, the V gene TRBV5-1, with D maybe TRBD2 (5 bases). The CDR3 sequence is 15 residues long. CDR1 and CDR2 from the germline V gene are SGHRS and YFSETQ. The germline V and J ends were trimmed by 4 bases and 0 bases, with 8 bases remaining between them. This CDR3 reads CASSAGNSGANVLTF. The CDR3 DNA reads TGCGCCAGCAGCGCGGGCAACTCTGGGGCCAACGTCCTGACTTTC.

CDR3 region: CASKRGGQGKKETQYF. In DNA, the CDR3 is TGTGCCAGCAAGCGGGGGGGACAGGGAAAGAAAGAGACCCAGTACTTC. This rearrangement joins TRBV28 to TRBJ2-5; possibly TRBD2 for D (10 bases). The V gene's germline CDR1 is MDHEN and CDR2 SYDVKM. Between the trimmed V and J ends, which lost 7 bases and 3 bases, there was a span of 21 bases. The CDR3 is 16 residues long.

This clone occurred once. DNA of the CDR3: TGTGCCAGCAGCTTTTCTAGCGGAGGGCTAGCCAAAAACATTCAGTACTTC. As protein: CASSFSSGGLAKNIQYF. The rearrangement uses TRBV13 and TRBJ2-4; 7 bases fit TRBD2. This CDR3 contains 17 residues. Trimming cost V 3 bases and J 0 bases; bases outside gene matches: 8. Germline loops: CDR1 PRHDT, CDR2 FYEKMQ (reference sequence).

Here the CDR3 DNA reads TGTGCCAGCAGCTCCTCTATCAGGGGAGAAATAAACACCATATATTTT. This gives the protein CASSSSIRGEINTIYF. The chain recombines TRBV7-6 with TRBJ1-3; D perhaps matches TRBD1 (6 bases). The CDR3 sequence is 16 residues long. The germline CDR1 and CDR2 sequences are SGHVS and FNYEAQ. Trimming took 4 bases from V and 6 from J, leaving 19 bases between them.

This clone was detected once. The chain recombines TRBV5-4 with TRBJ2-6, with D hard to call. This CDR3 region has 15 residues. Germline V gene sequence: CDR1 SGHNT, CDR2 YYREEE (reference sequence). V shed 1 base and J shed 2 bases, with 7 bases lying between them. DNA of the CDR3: TGTGCCAGCAGCTTGTTGGGCGCTGGGGCCAACGTCCTGACTTTC. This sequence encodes CASSLLGAGANVLTF. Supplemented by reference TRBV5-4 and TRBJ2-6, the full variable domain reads ETGVTQSPTHLIKTRGQQVTLRCSSQSGHNTVSWYQQALGQGPQFIFQYYREEENGRGNFPPRFSGLQFPNYSSELNVNALELDDSALYLCASSLLGAGANVLTFGAGSRLTVL.